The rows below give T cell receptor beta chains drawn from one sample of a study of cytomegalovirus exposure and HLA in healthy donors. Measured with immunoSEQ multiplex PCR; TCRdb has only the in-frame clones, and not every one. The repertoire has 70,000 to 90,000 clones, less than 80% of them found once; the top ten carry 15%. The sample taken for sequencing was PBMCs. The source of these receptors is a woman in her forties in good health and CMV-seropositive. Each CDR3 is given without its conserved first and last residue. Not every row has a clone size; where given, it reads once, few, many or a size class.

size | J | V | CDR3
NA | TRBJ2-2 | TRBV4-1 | ASSLQGGSNTGELF
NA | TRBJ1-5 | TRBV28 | ASSKRDSYNQPQH
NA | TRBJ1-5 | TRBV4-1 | ASSQGLYSNQPQH
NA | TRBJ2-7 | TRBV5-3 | ARSSHPGEQY
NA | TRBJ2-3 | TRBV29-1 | SAETSGAPGGTQY
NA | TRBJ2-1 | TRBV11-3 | ASSNLLAGEGNEQF
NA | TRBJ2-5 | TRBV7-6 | ASSPRGAGETQY
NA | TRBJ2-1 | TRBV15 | ATSRDQGLAGDEQF
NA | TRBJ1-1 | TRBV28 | ASSSGQGHTEAF
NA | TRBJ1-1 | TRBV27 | ASSSDWGEAF
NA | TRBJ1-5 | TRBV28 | ASSPGFRGNQPQH
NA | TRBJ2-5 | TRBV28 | ASSWGGRETQY
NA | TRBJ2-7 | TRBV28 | ASSLAGGGEQY
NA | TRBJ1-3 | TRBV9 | ASRGGQEGNTIY
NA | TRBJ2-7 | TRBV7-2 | ASSRLGLDAYEQY
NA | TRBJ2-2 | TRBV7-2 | ASSLRLGELF
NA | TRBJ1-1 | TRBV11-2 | ASSPRRQQNTEAF
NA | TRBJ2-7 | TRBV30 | AWRRRRAGGAISYEQY
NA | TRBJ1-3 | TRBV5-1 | ASSPLSQGAPGNTIY
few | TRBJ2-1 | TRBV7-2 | ASSLGLASSNEQF
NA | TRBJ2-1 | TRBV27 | ASSLGVEQF
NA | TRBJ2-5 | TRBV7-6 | ASSPWGGSGSETQY
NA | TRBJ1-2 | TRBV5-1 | ASSLAVSNYGYT
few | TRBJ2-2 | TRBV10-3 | AIPTSAVTNTGELF
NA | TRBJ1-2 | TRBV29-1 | SESRDTYGYT
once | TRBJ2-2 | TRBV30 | ACARGELF
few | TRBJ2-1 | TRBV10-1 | ASSESMTGEQF
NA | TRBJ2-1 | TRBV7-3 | ASSLVASGRDSYNEQF
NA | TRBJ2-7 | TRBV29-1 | SVATGQTYEQY
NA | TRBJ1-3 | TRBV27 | ASRAQGEYTIY
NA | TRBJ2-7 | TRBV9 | ASSVVAGGPQY